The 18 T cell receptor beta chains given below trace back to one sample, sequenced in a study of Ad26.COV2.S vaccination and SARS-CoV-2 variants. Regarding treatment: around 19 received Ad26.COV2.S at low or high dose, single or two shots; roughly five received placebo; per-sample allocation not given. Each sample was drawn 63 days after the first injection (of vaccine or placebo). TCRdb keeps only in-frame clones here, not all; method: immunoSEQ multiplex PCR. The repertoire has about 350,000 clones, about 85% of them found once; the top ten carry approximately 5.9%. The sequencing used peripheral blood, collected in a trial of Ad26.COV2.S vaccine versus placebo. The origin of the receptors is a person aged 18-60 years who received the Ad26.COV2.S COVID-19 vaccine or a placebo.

The CDR3 coding sequence is TGTGCCAGCAGCCCCACGGACAACCACTATGGCTACACCTTC. It codes for CASSPTDNHYGYTF. The rearrangement uses TRBV6-6 and TRBJ1-2; a weak D match, TRBD1 (5 bases). Germline values: CDR1 MNHNY, CDR2 SVGAGI (reference sequence). Trimming took 6 bases from V and 3 from J, leaving 14 bases between them. This CDR3 spans 14 amino acids.

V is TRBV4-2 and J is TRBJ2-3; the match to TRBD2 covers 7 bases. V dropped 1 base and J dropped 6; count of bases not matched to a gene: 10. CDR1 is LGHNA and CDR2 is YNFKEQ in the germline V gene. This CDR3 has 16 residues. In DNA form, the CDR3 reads TGTGCCAGCAGCCAAGCGGCGTCCGCCGGGGGGGATACGCAGTATTTT. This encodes CASSQAASAGGDTQYF.

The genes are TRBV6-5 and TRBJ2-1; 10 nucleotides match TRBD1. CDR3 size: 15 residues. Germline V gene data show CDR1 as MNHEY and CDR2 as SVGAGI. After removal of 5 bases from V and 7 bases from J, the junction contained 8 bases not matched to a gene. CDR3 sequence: CASSTGQGDPNEQFF. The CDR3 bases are TGTGCCAGCAGTACCGGACAGGGGGACCCTAATGAGCAGTTCTTC.

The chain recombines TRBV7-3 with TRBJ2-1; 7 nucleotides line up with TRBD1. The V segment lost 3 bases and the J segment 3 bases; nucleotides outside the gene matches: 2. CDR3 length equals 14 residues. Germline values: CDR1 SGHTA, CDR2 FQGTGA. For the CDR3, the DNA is TGTGCCAGCAGCTTTCGGGACAGCTACAATGAGCAGTTCTTC. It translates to CASSFRDSYNEQFF.

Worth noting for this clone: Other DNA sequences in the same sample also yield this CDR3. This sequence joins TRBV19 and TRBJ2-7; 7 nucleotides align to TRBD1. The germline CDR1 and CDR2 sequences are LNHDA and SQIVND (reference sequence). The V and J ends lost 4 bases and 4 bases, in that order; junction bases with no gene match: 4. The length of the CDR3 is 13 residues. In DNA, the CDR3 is TGTGCCAGTAGTACTAGACAGGGATACGAGCAGTACTTC. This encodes CASSTRQGYEQYF.

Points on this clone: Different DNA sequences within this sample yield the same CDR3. For the CDR3, the DNA is TGTGCCAGCAGCTTGTCAGGGACCACTGAAGCTTTCTTT. Protein: CASSLSGTTEAFF. The genes are TRBV7-9 and TRBJ1-1; D may be TRBD1 (5 bases). The ends were cut back, 3 bases at V and 4 bases at J, with 9 bases in the middle. The CDR3 has 13 residues. Germline CDR1 and CDR2: SEHNR and FQNEAQ (reference sequence).

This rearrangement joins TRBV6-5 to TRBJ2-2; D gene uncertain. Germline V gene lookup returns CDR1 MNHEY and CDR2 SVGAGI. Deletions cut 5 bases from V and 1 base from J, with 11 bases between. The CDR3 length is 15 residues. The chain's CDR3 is CASSQYTMNTGELFF. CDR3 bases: TGTGCCAGCAGTCAATATACCATGAACACCGGGGAGCTGTTTTTT.

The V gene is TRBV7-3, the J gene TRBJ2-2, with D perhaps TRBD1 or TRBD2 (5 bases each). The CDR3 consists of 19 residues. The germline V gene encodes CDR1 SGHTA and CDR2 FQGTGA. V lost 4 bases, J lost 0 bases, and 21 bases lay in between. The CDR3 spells CASSSLGGTGTANTGELFF. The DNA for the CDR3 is TGTGCCAGCAGCTCCCTAGGTGGGACCGGGACGGCGAACACCGGGGAGCTGTTTTTT.

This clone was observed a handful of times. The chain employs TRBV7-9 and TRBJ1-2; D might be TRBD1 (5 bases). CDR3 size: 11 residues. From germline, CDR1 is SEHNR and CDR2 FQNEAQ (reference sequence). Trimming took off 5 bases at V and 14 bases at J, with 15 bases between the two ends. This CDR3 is CASSGTGTSTF. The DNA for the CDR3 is TGTGCCAGCAGCGGAACCGGGACCTCGACCTTC. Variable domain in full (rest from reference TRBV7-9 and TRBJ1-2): DTGVSQNPRHKITKRGQNVTFRCDPISEHNRLYWYRQTLGQGPEFLTYFQNEAQLEKSRLLSDRFSAERPKGSFSTLEIQRTEQGDSAMYLCASSGTGTSTFGSGTRLTVV.

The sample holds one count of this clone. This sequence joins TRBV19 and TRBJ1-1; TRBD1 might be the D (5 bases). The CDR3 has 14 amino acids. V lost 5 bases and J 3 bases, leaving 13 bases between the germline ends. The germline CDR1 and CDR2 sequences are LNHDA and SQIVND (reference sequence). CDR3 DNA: TGTGCCAGTAGTTGGGGCAACGCAGACACTGAAGCTTTCTTT. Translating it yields CASSWGNADTEAFF.

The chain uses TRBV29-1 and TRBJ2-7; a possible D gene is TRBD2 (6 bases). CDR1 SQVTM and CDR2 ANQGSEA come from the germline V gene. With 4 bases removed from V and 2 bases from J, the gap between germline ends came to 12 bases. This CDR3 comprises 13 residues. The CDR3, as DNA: TGCAGCGTTGGGGACTTTTATACCTACGAGCAGTACTTC. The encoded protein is CSVGDFYTYEQYF.

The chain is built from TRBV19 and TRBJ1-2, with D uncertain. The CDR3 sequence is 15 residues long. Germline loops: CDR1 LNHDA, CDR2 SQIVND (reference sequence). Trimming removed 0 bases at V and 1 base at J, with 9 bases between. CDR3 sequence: CASSIDRNSNYGYTF. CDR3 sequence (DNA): TGTGCCAGTAGTATAGACAGGAATAGTAACTATGGCTACACCTTC.

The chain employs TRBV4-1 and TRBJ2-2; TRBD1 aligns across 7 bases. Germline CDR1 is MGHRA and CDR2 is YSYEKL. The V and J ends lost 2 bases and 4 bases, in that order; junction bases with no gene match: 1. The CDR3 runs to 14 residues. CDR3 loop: CASSQNRGTGELFF. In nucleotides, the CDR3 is TGCGCCAGCAGCCAAAACAGGGGCACCGGGGAGCTGTTTTTT.

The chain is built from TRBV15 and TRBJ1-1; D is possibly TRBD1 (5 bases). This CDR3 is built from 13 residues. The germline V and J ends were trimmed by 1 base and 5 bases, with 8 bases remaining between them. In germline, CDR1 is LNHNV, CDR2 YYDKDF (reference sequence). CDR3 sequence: CATSRGRETEAFF. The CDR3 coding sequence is TGTGCCACCAGCAGAGGCAGGGAAACTGAAGCTTTCTTT.

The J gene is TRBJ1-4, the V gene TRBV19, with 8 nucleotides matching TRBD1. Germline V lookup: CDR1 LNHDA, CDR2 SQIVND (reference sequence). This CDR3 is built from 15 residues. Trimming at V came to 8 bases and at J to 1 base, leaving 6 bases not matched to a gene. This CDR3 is CASGGQGGTNEKLFF. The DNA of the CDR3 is TGTGCCAGTGGTGGACAGGGTGGAACTAATGAAAAACTGTTTTTT. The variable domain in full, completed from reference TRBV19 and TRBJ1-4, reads DGGITQSPKYLFRKEGQNVTLSCEQNLNHDAMYWYRQDPGQGLRLIYYSQIVNDFQKGDIAEGYSVSREKKESFPLTVTSAQKNPTAFYLCASGGQGGTNEKLFFGSGTQLSVL.

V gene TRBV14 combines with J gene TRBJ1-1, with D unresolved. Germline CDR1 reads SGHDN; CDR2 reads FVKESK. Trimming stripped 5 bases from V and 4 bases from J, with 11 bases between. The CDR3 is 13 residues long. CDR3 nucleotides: TGTGCCAGCAGCAAAAACCGGGGCACTGAAGCTTTCTTT. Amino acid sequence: CASSKNRGTEAFF.

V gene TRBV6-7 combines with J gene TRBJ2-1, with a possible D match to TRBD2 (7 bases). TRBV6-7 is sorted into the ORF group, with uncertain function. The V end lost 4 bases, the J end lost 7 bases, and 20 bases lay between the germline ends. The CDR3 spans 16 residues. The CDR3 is CASSLDLGGLWNEQFF. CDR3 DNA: TGTGCCAGCAGTTTAGACTTGGGGGGGCTCTGGAATGAGCAGTTCTTC.

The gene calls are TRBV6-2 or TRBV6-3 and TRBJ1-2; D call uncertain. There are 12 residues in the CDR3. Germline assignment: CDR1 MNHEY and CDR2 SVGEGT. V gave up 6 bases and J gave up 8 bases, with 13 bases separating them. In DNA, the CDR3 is TGTGCCAGCAGCCTAGCGGGTGGAGGCTACACCTTC. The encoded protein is CASSLAGGGYTF.